The following is a T cell receptor beta chain sequence with its context. Its specificity is not known. CDR3 length: 13 residues. V was pared by 4 bases and J by 8 bases, with 12 bases between. Germline V gene lookup returns CDR1 LGHNA and CDR2 YNFKEQ. Expressed TCRB transcripts were sequenced, since all the RNA that had been isolated was reverse transcribed. Only in-frame clones appear in the TCRdb table, and some are missing; sequencing was by immunoSEQ multiplex PCR. The data show roughly 340,000 clones, around an eighth seen once. The entry originates in a study of beta chain features in type 1 diabetes. Points from the study as a whole: Here, the possible influence of HLA type (on TCRB rearrangement) remained unresolved. Shorter TCRB CDR3s, moderately but significantly so, marked every one of the four CD4+ subsets in Type 1 diabetes patients.

This clonotype originated in a woman younger than 30 with type 1 diabetes. The sequenced material came from naive CD4+ T cells from blood. The rearrangement links TRBV4-2 to TRBJ2-1; tentatively, D is TRBD1 (5 bases). The CDR3 DNA follows: TGTGCCAGCAGCCGGGCAGGGTACGATGAGCAGTTCTTC. This encodes CASSRAGYDEQFF.